Below, 30 T cell receptor beta chains from the same sample are listed, as sequenced in a study of shared clonotypes between healthy human individuals. Measured with immunoSEQ multiplex PCR; TCRdb has only the in-frame clones, and not every one. This table has around 690,000 clones, 90% appearing once. Sequenced: memory CD8+ T cells from PBMCs. Subset of the sample: CD45RO+ cells pooled with CCR7-negative TemRA cells. These receptors were taken from a man between 18 and 29 years old in good health. Some clones in this sample may be carry-over from other donors' samples.

V and J are TRBV6-5 and TRBJ1-4; maybe TRBD1 (6 bases). The CDR3 extends over 15 amino acids. V lost 7 bases, J lost 7 bases, and 19 bases lay in between. Germline CDR1 is MNHEY and CDR2 is SVGAGI. The chain's CDR3 is CASTYGRGWGEKLFF. The CDR3 coding sequence is TGTGCCAGCACCTACGGCAGGGGCTGGGGTGAAAAACTGTTTTTT.

The sample holds one count of this clone. The chain employs TRBV7-7 and TRBJ2-1, with 11 bases fitting TRBD2. J lost 6 bases, V lost 1 base, and 2 bases had no gene match. CDR3 length: 15 amino acids. Germline V CDR1 and CDR2: SSHAT, FNYEAQ (reference sequence). DNA of the CDR3: TGTGCCAGCAGCTTAGTCCTAGCGGGAGGCAATGAGCAGTTCTTC. Translated: CASSLVLAGGNEQFF.

A single count supports this clone. This chain uses TRBV28 with TRBJ1-5, with D possibly being TRBD1 (5 bases). There are 15 residues in the CDR3. V gave up 2 bases and J gave up 0 bases, with 8 bases separating them. Germline loops: CDR1 MDHEN, CDR2 SYDVKM. The CDR3 DNA reads as TGTGCCAGCAGTTTAGGGACGGATAGCAATCAGCCCCAGCATTTT. Its protein is CASSLGTDSNQPQHF.

The chain combines TRBV27 with TRBJ2-7, with D possibly being TRBD1 (6 bases). The CDR3 contains 15 residues. The V end lost 6 bases, the J end lost 3 bases, and 18 bases lay between the germline ends. The germline V gene has CDR1 MNHEY and CDR2 SMNVEV (reference sequence). The CDR3 protein is CASRTNGGAGYEQYF. The CDR3 DNA is TGTGCCAGCAGGACCAATGGGGGCGCCGGCTACGAGCAGTACTTC.

The V and J genes are TRBV4-2 and TRBJ2-1, with 13 bases matching TRBD2. The junction had 7 bases not matched to a gene; V was cut back by 0 bases and J by 8 bases. CDR3 length: 17 amino acids. Germline CDR1 and CDR2: LGHNA and YNFKEQ. CDR3 protein: CASSQEYGLAGAYEQFF. The CDR3 DNA follows: TGTGCCAGCAGCCAAGAGTACGGACTAGCGGGAGCCTATGAGCAGTTCTTC.

This clone was seen only once. A read error likely explains this, since a far larger clone differs by one base. This chain connects TRBV4-3 to TRBJ2-1, with 11 bases aligning to TRBD1. This CDR3 has 20 residues. Germline values: CDR1 LGHNA, CDR2 YSLEER. Trimming cost V 1 base and J 7 bases; bases outside gene matches: 18. The CDR3 is CASSQGGGTGGTTAGNEQFF. The CDR3 nucleotides read TGCGCCAGCAGCCAAGGGGGCGGGACAGGGGGAACAACTGCGGGGAATGAGCAGTTCTTC.

This clone has just one count. This chain uses TRBV9 with TRBJ2-5, with D uncertain. The J call could be wrong; TRBJ2-7 is a better fit for the DNA end. This CDR3 contains 14 residues. Germline CDR1 and CDR2: SGDLS and YYNGEE. Here the CDR3 reads CASSVEGSDYEQYF. Here the CDR3 DNA reads TGTGCCAGCAGCGTAGAAGGGTCGGACTACGAGCAGTACTTC.

The chain links TRBV2 to TRBJ2-7; TRBD2 might be the D (5 bases). There are 13 residues in the CDR3. Germline CDR1 reads SNHLY; CDR2 reads FYNNEI. V was trimmed by 6 bases and J by 2 bases, leaving 11 bases between them. CDR3 DNA sequence: TGTGCCAGCAGGTCGGGGTTGGCCTACGAGCAGTACTTC. This translates into CASRSGLAYEQYF.

This chain uses TRBV28 with TRBJ1-5; TRBD1 is a possible D gene (5 bases). The CDR3 is made up of 14 amino acids. Germline V gene data show CDR1 as MDHEN and CDR2 as SYDVKM. The ends were cut back, 7 bases at V and 6 bases at J, with 16 bases in the middle. The CDR3, as DNA: TGTGCCAGCACCTCGGGGGGGGAGGTTCAGCCCCAGCATTTT. It translates to CASTSGGEVQPQHF.

The chain joins TRBV5-1 to TRBJ2-7, with 11 bases lining up with TRBD2. The V gene's germline CDR1 is SGHRS and CDR2 YFSETQ. The V segment lost 3 bases and the J segment 4 bases; nucleotides outside the gene matches: 9. The CDR3 consists of 16 residues. Here the CDR3 reads CASSWTLAGGGYEQYF. The CDR3 DNA reads TGCGCCAGCAGCTGGACTCTAGCGGGAGGAGGGTACGAGCAGTACTTC.

V and J are TRBV10-2 and TRBJ2-3, with a weak D call TRBD1 (6 bases). V was shortened by 6 bases and J by 4 bases, with 14 bases between the two germline ends. The V gene's germline CDR1 is WSHSY and CDR2 SAAADI. There are 14 residues in the CDR3. The CDR3 DNA reads as TGCGCCAGCAGAGAGATTCAGGGGTCAGATACGCAGTATTTT. Protein sequence: CASREIQGSDTQYF.

This sequence joins TRBV19 and TRBJ2-5, with TRBD2 matching 7 bases. Germline CDR1 and CDR2: LNHDA and SQIVND (reference sequence). The CDR3 totals 16 residues. V shed 5 bases, J shed 3 bases, and the junction held 12 bases outside the gene matches. CDR3 in DNA: TGTGCCAGTAGTGGTAGGATACTGGCGGGGGAAGAGACCCAGTACTTC. Translated, it gives CASSGRILAGEETQYF.

The chain has TRBV14 and TRBJ2-2, with unresolved D. CDR3 length: 15 residues. Trimming cost V 2 bases and J 1 base, with 8 bases left between them. The germline gives CDR1 SGHDN, CDR2 FVKESK. CDR3 nucleotides: TGTGCCAGCAGCCAATTCGGCAGGAACACCGGGGAGCTGTTTTTT. This encodes CASSQFGRNTGELFF.

This chain links TRBV7-3 with TRBJ1-2; no definite D call. With 3 bases removed from V and 8 bases from J, the gap between germline ends came to 13 bases. The CDR3 is made up of 13 amino acids. Germline values: CDR1 SGHTA, CDR2 FQGTGA. CDR3 DNA: TGTGCCAGCAGCTTCAGTTTGGGGTCGGGCTACACCTTC. As protein: CASSFSLGSGYTF.

This clone has more than one count but fewer than ten. The chain joins TRBV29-1 to TRBJ1-1; 7 bases are shared with TRBD1. Germline assignment: CDR1 SQVTM and CDR2 ANQGSEA. The CDR3 totals 12 residues. Trimming cost V 3 bases and J 4 bases; bases outside gene matches: 2. The chain's CDR3 is CSVDRGLTEAFF. CDR3 nucleotide sequence: TGCAGCGTTGATAGGGGGCTCACTGAAGCTTTCTTT.

The chain employs TRBV7-9 and TRBJ1-1, with D perhaps matching TRBD1 (5 bases). Between the trimmed V and J ends, which lost 0 bases and 0 bases, there was a span of 11 bases. The CDR3 has 16 residues. The germline CDR1 and CDR2 sequences are SEHNR and FQNEAQ (reference sequence). DNA of the CDR3: TGTGCCAGCAGCTTAGCGCCGGGGGAGATGAACACTGAAGCTTTCTTT. Translating gives CASSLAPGEMNTEAFF.

The count of this clone is one. The gene calls are TRBV18 and TRBJ1-1; D remains unclear. Trimming took 3 bases from V and 1 from J, leaving 12 bases between them. The germline V gene encodes CDR1 KGHSH and CDR2 LQKENI. There are 15 residues in the CDR3. The CDR3 region has the DNA TGTGCCAGCTCACCTACCAGCGAGAAGAACACTGAAGCTTTCTTT. The encoded protein is CASSPTSEKNTEAFF.

V and J are TRBV5-1 and TRBJ2-5; D unresolved. Trimming stripped 5 bases from V and 0 bases from J, with 2 bases between. Germline loops: CDR1 SGHRS, CDR2 YFSETQ. CDR3 length: 11 residues. The CDR3 DNA reads as TGCGCCAGCAGGGACCAAGAGACCCAGTACTTC. This codes for CASRDQETQYF.

The CDR3: CASSLAIGGSSYEQYF. The CDR3 DNA reads TGTGCCAGCAGCTTAGCGATTGGCGGGAGCAGTTACGAGCAGTACTTC. J is TRBJ2-7 and V is TRBV7-9, with 7 bases fitting TRBD2. The CDR3 is 16 residues long. Germline V gives CDR1 SEHNR, CDR2 FQNEAQ (reference sequence). V trimming: 0 bases; J trimming: 4 bases; junction bases outside the gene matches: 9.

The chain uses TRBV4-3 and TRBJ1-5; 8 nucleotides align to TRBD1. The V gene's germline CDR1 is LGHNA and CDR2 YSLEER. The CDR3 covers 17 residues. With V trimmed by 0 bases and J by 3 bases, 7 bases remained unmatched. This chain's CDR3 is CASSQDWPTGVNQPQHF. CDR3 DNA: TGCGCCAGCAGCCAAGATTGGCCGACAGGGGTCAATCAGCCCCAGCATTTT.

The chain employs TRBV7-9 and TRBJ2-1; D is perhaps TRBD2 (5 bases). This CDR3 comprises 14 residues. Trimming removed 4 bases from V and 9 bases from J, with 16 bases in between. The germline gives CDR1 SEHNR, CDR2 FQNEAQ (reference sequence). This CDR3 reads CASSSETRLIEQFF. CDR3 nucleotides: TGTGCCAGCAGCTCGGAAACTAGGCTAATTGAGCAGTTCTTC.

The chain links TRBV11-2 to TRBJ2-4; 12 bases fit TRBD2. The CDR3 consists of 16 residues. J was trimmed by 1 base and V by 5 bases; bases with no gene match: 3. CDR1 and CDR2 (germline): SGHAT, FQNNGV. CDR3 sequence: CASSVGTSGAKNIQYF. In DNA form, the CDR3 reads TGTGCCAGCAGCGTAGGGACTAGCGGGGCCAAAAACATTCAGTACTTC.

In its sample, this clone was seen once. The V and J genes are TRBV4-2 and TRBJ2-1, with D possibly being TRBD2 (5 bases). Trimming took off 3 bases at V and 2 bases at J, with 8 bases between the two ends. Per germline, CDR1 LGHNA and CDR2 YNFKEQ. The CDR3 is 14 residues long. Here the CDR3 DNA reads TGTGCCAGCAGCCAGGAGGAACCCTACAATGAGCAGTTCTTC. It specifies CASSQEEPYNEQFF.

The V and J genes are TRBV7-8 and TRBJ1-1, with TRBD1 as a possible D gene (5 bases). Germline assignment: CDR1 SGHVS and CDR2 FQNEAQ. The CDR3 contains 15 residues. V lost 5 bases and J 0 bases, leaving 13 bases between the germline ends. CDR3 loop: CASSGRTGMNTEAFF. CDR3 DNA: TGTGCCAGCAGCGGACGAACAGGTATGAACACTGAAGCTTTCTTT.

The rearrangement joins TRBV5-1 to TRBJ2-7; D is possibly TRBD1 (6 bases). The CDR3 is made up of 15 amino acids. V shed 4 bases and J shed 3 bases, with 17 bases lying between them. The germline V gene has CDR1 SGHRS and CDR2 YFSETQ. The CDR3 nucleotides are TGCGCCAGCAGCCCTGTAGGGGGTTCCTACTACGAGCAGTACTTC. Encoded protein: CASSPVGGSYYEQYF.

The chain links TRBV13 to TRBJ1-1; D gene uncertain. Trimming removed 4 bases at V and 0 bases at J, with 12 bases between. The CDR3 covers 15 residues. Germline CDR1 is PRHDT and CDR2 is FYEKMQ (reference sequence). The CDR3 loop is CASSSYRDMNTEAFF. The CDR3, as DNA: TGTGCCAGCAGCTCCTACCGGGATATGAACACTGAAGCTTTCTTT. The variable domain in full, completed from reference TRBV13 and TRBJ1-1, reads AAGVIQSPRHLIKEKRETATLKCYPIPRHDTVYWYQQGPGQDPQFLISFYEKMQSDKGSIPDRFSAQQFSDYHSELNMSSLELGDSALYFCASSSYRDMNTEAFFGQGTRLTVV.

This clone was observed once. The chain uses TRBV29-1 and TRBJ2-3; D uncertain. The germline V and J ends were trimmed by 5 bases and 2 bases, with 5 bases remaining between them. CDR3 length equals 11 residues. The germline V gene has CDR1 SQVTM and CDR2 ANQGSEA. CDR3 bases: TGCAGCGTTACCCACACAGATACGCAGTATTTT. As protein: CSVTHTDTQYF.

V and J are TRBV28 and TRBJ2-2; D gene ambiguous. This CDR3 region has 17 residues. Germline lookup yields CDR1 MDHEN and CDR2 SYDVKM. Trimming shortened V by 5 bases and J by 1 base, and 17 bases separated the two germline ends. The CDR3 region is CASSTVVGIKNTGELFF. DNA of the CDR3: TGTGCCAGCAGTACAGTCGTTGGTATCAAGAACACCGGGGAGCTGTTTTTT.

The sample holds a few counts of this clone. The chain employs TRBV28 and TRBJ2-7; D may be TRBD2 (6 bases). The CDR3 has 15 amino acids. Germline CDR1 MDHEN, CDR2 SYDVKM. V was clipped by 8 bases and J by 5 bases, with 22 bases between them. As DNA, the CDR3 is TGTGCCAGCCGGGACTCGGCGGATCCTATCCACGAGCAGTACTTC. Translation: CASRDSADPIHEQYF.

This chain connects TRBV27 to TRBJ2-3, with D tentatively TRBD2 (5 bases). Trimming removed 4 bases at V and 3 bases at J, with 14 bases between. The germline CDR1 and CDR2 sequences are MNHEY and SMNVEV (reference sequence). The CDR3 has 15 residues. The CDR3: CASSSQLGQTDTQYF. The CDR3 nucleotides read TGTGCCAGCAGTTCCCAACTAGGCCAGACAGATACGCAGTATTTT.